The 26 T cell receptor beta chains listed next were all sequenced from one sample in a study of T cell repertoires in cytomegalovirus infection. In TCRdb, the reads were re-called with MiXCR into one record per CDR3 protein. The table lists around 440,000 distinct CDR3 sequences, roughly 10% of them singletons. Material: PBMCs. These receptors originate from a human donor in good health (CMV status not recorded). Some clones in this sample may be carry-over from other donors' samples.

The sample holds many counts of this clonotype. The gene calls are TRBV6-1 and TRBJ2-3; tentatively, D is TRBD2 (7 bases). There are 17 residues in the CDR3. Per germline, CDR1 MNHNS and CDR2 SASEGT. V shed 2 bases and J shed 2 bases, with 17 bases lying between them. The CDR3 sequence is CASSEYGGGTHTDTQYF. The CDR3 bases are TGTGCCAGCAGTGAATACGGCGGGGGCACCCACACAGATACGCAGTATTTT.

This clonotype was found many times. The chain joins TRBV19 to TRBJ1-3; D unclear. In germline, CDR1 is LNHDA, CDR2 SQIVND (reference sequence). The CDR3 runs to 15 residues. V dropped 3 bases and J dropped 3 bases, with 12 bases sitting between them. For the CDR3, the DNA is TGTGCCAGTAGTATCTCCCCCGCATTTGGAAACACCATATATTTT. Its protein product is CASSISPAFGNTIYF.

In its sample, this clonotype was seen many times. The chain is built from TRBV4-1 and TRBJ2-5; weak D call: TRBD1 (5 bases). Germline V gives CDR1 MGHRA, CDR2 YSYEKL. The CDR3 extends over 15 amino acids. Trimming removed 0 bases from V and 4 bases from J, with 12 bases in between. The CDR3 coding sequence is TGCGCCAGCAGCCAAGAAGGTGTAGGGGCAGAGACCCAGTACTTC. This gives the protein CASSQEGVGAETQYF.

The V gene is TRBV30, the J gene TRBJ1-2; 12 bases agree with TRBD1. The V and J ends lost 0 bases and 5 bases, in that order; junction bases with no gene match: 1. The CDR3 runs 14 residues. CDR1 is GTSNPN and CDR2 is SVGIG in the germline V gene (reference sequence). This chain's CDR3 is CAWSVGQGAYGYTF. The CDR3 nucleotides are TGTGCCTGGAGTGTGGGACAGGGGGCGTATGGCTACACCTTC.

This clonotype was recorded a few times. V gene TRBV7-9 combines with J gene TRBJ2-7, with 8 bases aligning to TRBD2. There are 19 residues in the CDR3. V trimming: 1 base; J trimming: 0 bases; junction bases outside the gene matches: 14. Germline V CDR1 and CDR2: SEHNR, FQNEAQ (reference sequence). CDR3 in DNA: TGTGCCAGCAGCTTAGGGCCCGGGCGAGAGCGGGAGCGCTCCTACGAGCAGTACTTC. Translating gives CASSLGPGRERERSYEQYF.

This clonotype turned up a few times. This chain links TRBV23-1 with TRBJ2-3; 10 positions match TRBD1. TRBV23-1 is annotated as an ORF whose role is uncertain. This CDR3 has 16 residues. After removal of 2 bases from V and 3 bases from J, the junction contained 5 bases not matched to a gene. The CDR3 region is CASSQPDRGRTDTQYF. CDR3 DNA: TGCGCCAGCAGTCAACCTGACAGGGGGCGGACAGATACGCAGTATTTT.

This clonotype was seen repeatedly, ten times or more. J is TRBJ2-1 and V is TRBV5-6, with TRBD1 matching 9 bases. CDR3 length: 15 amino acids. From germline, CDR1 is SGHDT and CDR2 YYEEEE. Germline trimming cut 4 bases from V and 6 bases from J; bases unmatched to any gene: 8. CDR3 in amino acids: CASSRYRGRANEQFF. The CDR3 DNA follows: TGTGCCAGCAGCAGGTACAGGGGGCGCGCCAATGAGCAGTTCTTC.

There are a few counts of this clonotype. The genes are TRBV5-8 and TRBJ2-1; 9 bases match TRBD1. Germline loops: CDR1 SGHTS, CDR2 YDEGEE. The CDR3 length is 14 residues. The V segment lost 4 bases and the J segment 4 bases; nucleotides outside the gene matches: 3. CDR3 in amino acids: CASSLGQGYNEQFF. CDR3 DNA: TGTGCCAGCAGCCTAGGACAGGGGTACAATGAGCAGTTCTTC.

This clonotype was counted at least ten times. The chain combines TRBV7-9 with TRBJ2-7, with D maybe TRBD2 (6 bases). There are 16 residues in the CDR3. The germline CDR1 and CDR2 sequences are SEHNR and FQNEAQ (reference sequence). V was pared by 0 bases and J by 0 bases, with 12 bases between. This CDR3 is CASSLAEGTPSYEQYF. The CDR3 coding sequence is TGTGCCAGCAGCTTAGCGGAGGGGACTCCCTCCTACGAGCAGTACTTC.

This chain joins TRBV9 and TRBJ2-7; the match to TRBD1 covers 7 bases. Germline CDR1 reads SGDLS; CDR2 reads YYNGEE. V lost 0 bases to trimming and J lost 7 bases; unmatched junction nucleotides: 10. The CDR3 loop spans 15 amino acids. The CDR3 region is CASSVDDRVRREQYF. In DNA form, the CDR3 reads TGTGCCAGCAGCGTAGATGACAGGGTGAGGAGAGAGCAGTACTTC. Filled out from reference TRBV9 and TRBJ2-7, the complete variable domain reads DSGVTQTPKHLITATGQRVTLRCSPRSGDLSVYWYQQSLDQGLQFLIQYYNGEERAKGNILERFSAQQFPDLHSELNLSSLELGDSALYFCASSVDDRVRREQYFGPGTRLTVT.

The gene calls are TRBV19 and TRBJ1-1; 10 bases align to TRBD1. V was pared by 4 bases and J by 11 bases, with 4 bases of the junction left unmatched. Germline CDR1 LNHDA, CDR2 SQIVND (reference sequence). The CDR3 extends over 12 amino acids. CDR3 bases: TGTGCCAGTAGTAGCAGGACAGGGGGGGCTTTCTTT. This codes for CASSSRTGGAFF.

This chain links TRBV5-1 with TRBJ2-3; 13 bases map to TRBD2. This CDR3 is built from 17 residues. V shed 4 bases and J 8 bases; nucleotides not matched to a gene: 13. Germline V CDR1 and CDR2: SGHRS, YFSETQ. CDR3 in DNA: TGCGCCAGCAGCGCCTGGACGACTAGCGGGGGGCCCGCTACGCAGTATTTT. This sequence encodes CASSAWTTSGGPATQYF.

This clonotype was counted ten times or more. The chain recombines TRBV6-1 with TRBJ1-5; the D gene is possibly TRBD1 (5 bases). Germline assignment: CDR1 MNHNS and CDR2 SASEGT. The CDR3 totals 15 residues. Trimming cost V 6 bases and J 6 bases, with 18 bases left between them. CDR3 sequence reads: CASRPGQLGGQPQHF. In DNA form, the CDR3 reads TGTGCCAGCAGACCCGGGCAACTGGGGGGTCAGCCCCAGCATTTT.

Worth noting for this clonotype: This may stem from a read error, because a much larger clone lies one nucleotide away. The rearrangement joins TRBV10-3 to TRBJ2-3, with 10 bases identical to TRBD2. Looked up from germline, CDR1 is ENHRY and CDR2 is SYGVKD. This CDR3 region has 18 residues. Trimming took 6 bases from V and 1 from J; bases not matched to a gene: 13. CDR3 DNA: TGTGCCATCAGGTCCCCGGCTAGCGGGGGACCAGGCACAGATACGCAGTATTTT. Protein: CAIRSPASGGPGTDTQYF.

This clonotype appeared a few times. J is TRBJ1-2 and V is TRBV6-5; D gene unclear. Germline CDR1 MNHEY, CDR2 SVGAGI. V dropped 5 bases and J dropped 8 bases, with 18 bases sitting between them. This CDR3 is 14 amino acids long. Here the CDR3 DNA reads TGTGCCAGCAGTACGCCATCCAGAGAAGAGGGCTACACCTTC. This encodes CASSTPSREEGYTF.

This clonotype showed up many times. The gene calls are TRBV12-3 or TRBV12-4 and TRBJ1-1, with 11 bases fitting TRBD1. V lost 7 bases, J lost 0 bases, and 7 bases stayed unmatched. This CDR3 is built from 16 residues. The CDR3 sequence is CASNGLGQGVNTEAFF. CDR3 DNA sequence: TGTGCCAGCAATGGTCTGGGACAGGGGGTGAACACTGAAGCTTTCTTT.

This clonotype was picked up many times. The J gene is TRBJ2-1, the V gene TRBV19; 8 nucleotides match TRBD2. Unmatched junction bases numbered 8, after V lost 3 bases and J lost 10 bases. The CDR3 length is 14 residues. The germline V gene has CDR1 LNHDA and CDR2 SQIVND (reference sequence). The CDR3 region is CASSIGAGVREQFF. CDR3 sequence (DNA): TGTGCCAGTAGTATTGGAGCGGGGGTGCGAGAGCAGTTCTTC.

This clonotype has at least ten counts. The genes are TRBV30 and TRBJ1-2, with no clear D. The CDR3 extends over 13 amino acids. V was shortened by 5 bases and J by 4 bases, with 14 bases between the two germline ends. Germline-derived CDR1 and CDR2 are GTSNPN and SVGIG (reference sequence). CDR3 in amino acids: CAWLLKEGYGYTF. CDR3 nucleotide sequence: TGTGCCTGGCTACTAAAAGAGGGCTATGGCTACACCTTC.

This clonotype was picked up many times. This rearrangement joins TRBV28 to TRBJ1-2; D uncertain. From germline, CDR1 is MDHEN and CDR2 SYDVKM. V was clipped by 5 bases and J by 2 bases, with 15 bases between them. The CDR3 spans 15 residues. As DNA, the CDR3 is TGTGCCAGCAGTACCGTCGGAGGAGGGAACTATGGCTACACCTTC. It is translated as CASSTVGGGNYGYTF.

This clonotype was recorded many times. The chain employs TRBV20-1 and TRBJ2-5; TRBD2 matches at 10 bases. Germline CDR1 is DFQATT and CDR2 is SNEGSKA (reference sequence). The CDR3 sequence is 17 residues long. With V trimmed by 0 bases and J by 3 bases, 10 bases remained unmatched. CDR3 in DNA: TGCAGTGCTAGAGATCTAGCGGGGGCCGGCCAAGAAGAGACCCAGTACTTC. This translates into CSARDLAGAGQEETQYF.

This clonotype was seen only once. The J gene is TRBJ2-1, the V gene TRBV13, with 9 positions matching TRBD1. Germline CDR1 is PRHDT and CDR2 is FYEKMQ (reference sequence). Trimming at V came to 5 bases and at J to 7 bases, leaving 6 bases not matched to a gene. This CDR3 has 14 amino acids. The CDR3 bases are TGTGCCAGCAGCCGACAGGGGGTGTGGAATGAGCAGTTCTTC. It yields the protein CASSRQGVWNEQFF.

This clonotype was counted between two and nine times. The rearrangement joins TRBV19 to TRBJ2-5; possibly TRBD1 for D (5 bases). Trimming shortened V by 9 bases and J by 2 bases, and 19 bases separated the two germline ends. The V gene's germline CDR1 is LNHDA and CDR2 SQIVND (reference sequence). CDR3 length equals 15 residues. CDR3 sequence: CASTKSTVGQETQYF. The CDR3 DNA follows: TGTGCCAGCACAAAATCGACAGTCGGGCAAGAGACCCAGTACTTC.

This clonotype was detected many times. V and J are TRBV10-3 and TRBJ2-1; 11 bases map to TRBD2. Per the germline V gene, CDR1 is ENHRY and CDR2 is SYGVKD. J was trimmed by 0 bases and V by 0 bases; bases with no gene match: 4. The CDR3 has 18 amino acids. CDR3 residues: CAISESRTSGRSYNEQFF. The DNA of the CDR3 is TGTGCCATCAGTGAGTCTAGGACTAGCGGGCGCTCCTACAATGAGCAGTTCTTC.

This clonotype was detected ten times or more. The chain uses TRBV7-8 and TRBJ1-3; D gene uncertain. The CDR3 is made up of 14 amino acids. The germline V and J ends were trimmed by 1 base and 3 bases, with 7 bases remaining between them. The germline V gene has CDR1 SGHVS and CDR2 FQNEAQ. The chain's CDR3 is CASSLEPYGNTIYF. CDR3 sequence (DNA): TGTGCCAGCAGCTTAGAGCCTTATGGAAACACCATATATTTT. Based on the CDR3 plus reference TRBV7-8 and TRBJ1-3, the full variable domain is GAGVSQSPRYKVAKRGQDVALRCDPISGHVSLFWYQQALGQGPEFLTYFQNEAQLDKSGLPSDRFFAERPEGSVSTLKIQRTQQEDSAVYLCASSLEPYGNTIYFGEGSWLTVV.

This clonotype has only a few counts. This chain links TRBV2 with TRBJ1-2; D gene uncertain. The CDR3 has 11 residues. V was cut by 6 bases and J by 8 bases, with 10 bases left in between. Germline CDR1 and CDR2: SNHLY and FYNNEI. DNA for the CDR3: TGTGCCAGCAGGGTGGAGTTGGGCTACACCTTC. Its translation: CASRVELGYTF.

This clonotype was detected many times. The chain uses TRBV7-3 and TRBJ2-7; TRBD2 matches at 10 bases. The CDR3 totals 15 residues. Germline CDR1 is SGHTA and CDR2 is FQGTGA. Losses at the gene ends were 3 bases for V and 0 bases for J; bases not matched to a gene: 2. CDR3 nucleotide sequence: TGTGCCAGCAGCTTCCTAGCGGGGGACTCCTACGAGCAGTACTTC. The encoded protein is CASSFLAGDSYEQYF.